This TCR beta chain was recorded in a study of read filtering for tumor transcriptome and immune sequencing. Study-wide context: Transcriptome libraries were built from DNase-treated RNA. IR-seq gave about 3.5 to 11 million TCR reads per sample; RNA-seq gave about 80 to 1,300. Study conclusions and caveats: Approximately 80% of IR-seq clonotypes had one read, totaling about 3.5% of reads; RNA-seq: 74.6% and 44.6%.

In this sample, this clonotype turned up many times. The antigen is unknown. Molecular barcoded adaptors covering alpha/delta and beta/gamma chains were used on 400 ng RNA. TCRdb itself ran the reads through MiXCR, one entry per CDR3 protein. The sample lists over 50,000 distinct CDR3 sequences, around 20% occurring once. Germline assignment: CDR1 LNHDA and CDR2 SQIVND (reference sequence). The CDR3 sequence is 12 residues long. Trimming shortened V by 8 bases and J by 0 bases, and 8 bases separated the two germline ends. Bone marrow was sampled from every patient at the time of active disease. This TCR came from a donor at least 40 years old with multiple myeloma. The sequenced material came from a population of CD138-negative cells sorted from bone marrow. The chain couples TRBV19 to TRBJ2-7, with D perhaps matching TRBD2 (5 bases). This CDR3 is CASHGNSYEQYF. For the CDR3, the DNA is TGTGCCAGTCACGGGAACTCCTACGAGCAGTACTTC.